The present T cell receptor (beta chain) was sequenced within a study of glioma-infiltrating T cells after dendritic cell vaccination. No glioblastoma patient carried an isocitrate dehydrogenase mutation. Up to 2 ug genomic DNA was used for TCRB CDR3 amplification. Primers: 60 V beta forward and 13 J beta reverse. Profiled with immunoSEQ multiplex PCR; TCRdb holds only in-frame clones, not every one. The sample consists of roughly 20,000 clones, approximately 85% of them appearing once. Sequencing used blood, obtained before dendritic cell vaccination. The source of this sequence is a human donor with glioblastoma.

CDR3 residues: CASSDQGPLTDTQYF. CDR3 nucleotide sequence: TGTGCCAGCAGTGATCAGGGCCCATTGACAGATACGCAGTATTTT. The rearrangement joins TRBV6-7 to TRBJ2-3; the D gene is possibly TRBD1 (5 bases). TRBV6-7 qualifies as an ORF whose function is uncertain. The CDR3 spans 15 residues. V lost 5 bases to trimming and J lost 3 bases, with 15 bases between them.